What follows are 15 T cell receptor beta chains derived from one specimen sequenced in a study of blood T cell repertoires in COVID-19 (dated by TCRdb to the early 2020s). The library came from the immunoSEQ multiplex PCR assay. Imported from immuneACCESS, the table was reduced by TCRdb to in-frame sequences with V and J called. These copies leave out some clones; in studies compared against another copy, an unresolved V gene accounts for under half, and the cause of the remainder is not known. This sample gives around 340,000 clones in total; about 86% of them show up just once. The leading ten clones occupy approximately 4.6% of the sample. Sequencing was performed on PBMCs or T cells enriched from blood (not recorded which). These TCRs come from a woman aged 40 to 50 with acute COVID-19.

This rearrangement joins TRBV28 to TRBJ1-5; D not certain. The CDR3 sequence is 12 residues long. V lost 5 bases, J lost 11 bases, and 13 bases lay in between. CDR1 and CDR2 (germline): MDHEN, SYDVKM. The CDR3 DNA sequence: TGTGCCAGCAGTGACCTCAGGCGCACCCAGCATTTT. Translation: CASSDLRRTQHF.

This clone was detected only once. The CDR3 sequence: CASSEGAGEAFF. In nucleotides, the CDR3 is TGTGCCAGTAGTGAGGGGGCGGGTGAAGCTTTCTTT. This rearrangement joins TRBV19 to TRBJ1-1; 7 positions agree with TRBD1. V was clipped by 5 bases and J by 7 bases; unmatched bases: 4. CDR3 length: 12 amino acids. Per the germline V gene, CDR1 is LNHDA and CDR2 is SQIVND (reference sequence).

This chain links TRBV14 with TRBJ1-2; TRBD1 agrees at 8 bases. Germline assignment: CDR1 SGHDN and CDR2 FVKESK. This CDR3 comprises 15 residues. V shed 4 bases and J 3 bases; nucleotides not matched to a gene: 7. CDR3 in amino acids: CASSLGQGSYYGYTF. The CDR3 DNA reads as TGTGCCAGCAGCCTCGGACAGGGCAGTTACTATGGCTACACCTTC.

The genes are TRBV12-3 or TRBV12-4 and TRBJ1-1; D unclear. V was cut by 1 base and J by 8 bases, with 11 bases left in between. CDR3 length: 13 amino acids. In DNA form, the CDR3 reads TGTGCCAGCAGTTTAGGCCCGTCTATGGAAGCTTTCTTT. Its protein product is CASSLGPSMEAFF.

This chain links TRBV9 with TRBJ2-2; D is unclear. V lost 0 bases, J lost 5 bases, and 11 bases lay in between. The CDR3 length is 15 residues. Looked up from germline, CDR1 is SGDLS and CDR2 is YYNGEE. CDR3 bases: TGTGCCAGCAGCGTAGCCCCTGACAAGACCGGGGAGCTGTTTTTT. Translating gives CASSVAPDKTGELFF.

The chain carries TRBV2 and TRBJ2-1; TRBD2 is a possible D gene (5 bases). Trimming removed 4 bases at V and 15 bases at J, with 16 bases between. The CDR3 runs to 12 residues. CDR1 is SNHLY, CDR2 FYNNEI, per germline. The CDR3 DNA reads TGTGCCAGCAGTGCCGGAGGTCCTATGCGGTTCTTC. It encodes CASSAGGPMRFF.

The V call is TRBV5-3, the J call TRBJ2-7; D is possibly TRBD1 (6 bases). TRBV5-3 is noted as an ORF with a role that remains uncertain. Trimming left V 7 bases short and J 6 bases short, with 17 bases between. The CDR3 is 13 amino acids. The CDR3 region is CARVPQGRCEQYF. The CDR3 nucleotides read TGTGCCAGAGTCCCCCAGGGGCGGTGCGAGCAGTACTTC.

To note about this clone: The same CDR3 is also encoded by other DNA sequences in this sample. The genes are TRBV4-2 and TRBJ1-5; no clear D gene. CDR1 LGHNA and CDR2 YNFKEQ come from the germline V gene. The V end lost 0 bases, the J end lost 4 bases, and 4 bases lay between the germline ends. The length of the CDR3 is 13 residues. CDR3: CASSQDLNQPQHF. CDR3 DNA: TGTGCCAGCAGCCAAGACCTTAATCAGCCCCAGCATTTT.

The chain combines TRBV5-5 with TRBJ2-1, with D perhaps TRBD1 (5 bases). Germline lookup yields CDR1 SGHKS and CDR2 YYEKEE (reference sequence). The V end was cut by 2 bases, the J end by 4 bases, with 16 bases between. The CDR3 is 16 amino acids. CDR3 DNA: TGTGCCAGCAGCTTTGTTAAGGGGCTATCGTACAATGAGCAGTTCTTC. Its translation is CASSFVKGLSYNEQFF.

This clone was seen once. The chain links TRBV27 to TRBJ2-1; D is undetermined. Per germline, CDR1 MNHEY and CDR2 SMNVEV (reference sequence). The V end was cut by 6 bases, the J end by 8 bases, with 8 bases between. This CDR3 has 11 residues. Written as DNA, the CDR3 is TGTGCCAGCAGAGAGAGGTATGAGCAGTTCTTC. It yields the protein CASRERYEQFF.

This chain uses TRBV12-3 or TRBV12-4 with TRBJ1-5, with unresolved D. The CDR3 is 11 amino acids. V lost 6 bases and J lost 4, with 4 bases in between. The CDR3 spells CASSLNQPQHF. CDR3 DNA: TGTGCCAGCAGCCTAAATCAGCCCCAGCATTTT.

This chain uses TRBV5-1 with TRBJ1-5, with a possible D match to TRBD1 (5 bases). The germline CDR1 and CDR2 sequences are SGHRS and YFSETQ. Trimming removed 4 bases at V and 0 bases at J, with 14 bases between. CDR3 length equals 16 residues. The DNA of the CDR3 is TGCGCCAGCAGCCCGGGGGAGTGGTCTAGCAATCAGCCCCAGCATTTT. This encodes CASSPGEWSSNQPQHF.

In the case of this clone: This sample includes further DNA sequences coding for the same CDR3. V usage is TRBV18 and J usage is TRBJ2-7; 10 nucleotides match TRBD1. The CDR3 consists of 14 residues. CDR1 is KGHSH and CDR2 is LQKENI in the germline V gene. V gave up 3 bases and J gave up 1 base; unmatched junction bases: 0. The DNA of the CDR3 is TGTGCCAGCTCACCGGGACAGGGGTCCTACGAGCAGTACTTC. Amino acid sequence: CASSPGQGSYEQYF.

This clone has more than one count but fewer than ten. The CDR3 region is CASSQGSSATYEQYF. CDR3 in DNA: TGTGCCAGCAGCCAAGGGTCTAGCGCGACCTACGAGCAGTACTTC. The V call is TRBV7-8, the J call TRBJ2-7; D possibly corresponds to TRBD2 (6 bases). The CDR3 covers 15 residues. V was pared by 5 bases and J by 2 bases, with 16 bases between. Germline CDR1 is SGHVS and CDR2 is FQNEAQ.

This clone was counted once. Written as DNA, the CDR3 is TGTGCCACCAGTGATCCGGGGACCGGGACAGGGGTCCCTAGCACAGATACGCAGTATTTT. Amino acid sequence: CATSDPGTGTGVPSTDTQYF. V and J are TRBV24-1 and TRBJ2-3; 10 bases are shared with TRBD1. The CDR3 runs to 20 residues. Trimming cost V 3 bases and J 0 bases; bases outside gene matches: 14. Germline V CDR1 and CDR2: KGHDR, SFDVKD.